Here is one T cell receptor (beta chain) with its context. V dropped 3 bases and J dropped 2; count of bases not matched to a gene: 4. Germline CDR1 reads LGHDT; CDR2 reads YNNKEL (reference sequence). This CDR3 contains 15 residues. These data originate in a study of blood T cell repertoires in COVID-19. This table comes from immunoSEQ multiplex PCR, and its TCRdb copy is limited to in-frame clones, with some not included. This table has some 40,000 clones, approximately 80% appearing once. The receptor comes from a man aged 65 to 85 with acute or convalescent COVID-19. The V call is TRBV3-1 (or the pseudogene TRBV3-2), the J call TRBJ2-5; TRBD2 agrees at 9 bases. Sequencing was carried out using peripheral blood. The CDR3 DNA reads TGTGCCAGCAGCCAGCGGGGGGGAAGACAAGAGACCCAGTACTTC. As protein: CASSQRGGRQETQYF.